This T cell receptor beta chain was sequenced during a study of beta chain features in type 1 diabetes (dated by TCRdb to 2016 to 2019). Broadly, across the study: Mean age, gender distribution, total cell number and subset yield did not differ between patients and healthy donors. Naive and central memory subsets were obtained from all 30 or so donors, but regulatory and stem cell-like memory subsets were isolated from only 8 patients and roughly 8 healthy donors. Across all samples, 107,917,701 sorted cells were examined, and cell number per subset correlated strongly with RNA yield. In the study, recently diagnosed type 1 diabetes patients and matched healthy donors were compared on the TCRB repertoires of their sorted circulating CD4+ T cell subsets. Study-wide findings and limitations: The naive, central memory and regulatory TCRB repertoires appeared to resemble one another more closely among patients than among healthy donors. Because small numbers of individuals were included in the HLA sub-analyses, any influence of HLA type on TCRB rearrangement was left unresolved. Fewer insertions and more nucleotide deletions at VDJ recombination sites were observed in patients with type 1 diabetes, implying thymic rearrangement abnormalities. PCR might favor shorter templates, but patient and control samples were amplified and corrected together, so any skew would affect both groups equally. Because cDNA was sequenced instead of genomic DNA, activated cells with high expression could be over-represented, although the groups did not differ in activation or CD3 levels. In all four CD4+ subsets, TCRB CDR3 length was moderately but significantly shorter in type 1 diabetes patients.

A single peripheral blood draw of around 100 mL on average was collected from each donor into heparinised tubes. Naive, central memory, regulatory and stem cell-like memory CD4+ T cells were sorted on a BD FACSAria II using a panel including CD45RO, CCR7, CD25, CD127, CD95 and CD27. All sorted populations exceeded 98% purity. Right away, PBMCs were isolated by Lymphoprep density gradient centrifugation and were stained directly, with no culture step. So that batch effects would be minimized, each experiment stained and sorted samples in pairs, pairing one healthy donor with one patient. A few counts support this clone. What antigen it recognizes has not been identified. No qualities accompany the bases; no much larger clone lies one base away. The entire isolated RNA was reverse transcribed using the High Capacity cDNA Reverse Transcription Kit, and thus expressed TCRB transcripts were sequenced. Naive, central memory and regulatory T cell samples underwent deep immunoSEQ sequencing, averaging about 3.5 million total reads per sample. After sorted cells were lysed in RLT buffer, RNA was extracted with DNase-treated RNeasy Micro or Mini kits, with the choice depending on cell number. Each cell subset was processed separately to prevent cross-contamination, with patient and healthy donor samples processed together. The immunoSEQ multiplex PCR was used to amplify TCRB sequences from cDNA, yielding 87-bp fragments that span the CDR3 region. Sequencing of the amplicons was performed on the Illumina HiSeq platform. In the paper's pipeline: PCR bias was computationally corrected using synthetic template baselines, reads within Hamming distance 2 were collapsed, and singletons that could not be merged were discarded. Reads were aligned to IMGT to assign V, D and J genes, CDR3 length, and insertions or deletions at six rearrangement sites. Within each subset, clonotype counts were normalized to sorted cell number, after which true diversity and Gini coefficients were computed with the tcR R package. The overlap coefficient, calculated on TCRB nucleotide sequences, was used to quantify repertoire sharing. TCRdb obtained this table from immuneACCESS and retained in-frame rearrangements with V and J assigned. These tables miss some clones; where compared with another copy, unresolved V genes account for less than half of the shortfall, and the remainder is unexplained. The D gene and trimming were derived from the DNA, and the V and J assignments and clone size from that table. The sample table shows more than 150,000 clones, and approximately 9.1% are seen once. The ten biggest clones cover roughly 2.5% of the sample.

The TCR originated in a woman aged 18-30 years in good health. The sequenced material came from central memory CD4+ T cells from blood.

The CDR3 corresponds to CASSPRPGGGDTQYF. The sequence in DNA is TGTGCCAGCAGCCCTAGGCCGGGGGGGGGAGATACGCAGTATTTT. Recombination connected TRBV11-2 to TRBJ2-3, with 8 bases in between that match TRBD2. V lost 5 bases and J lost 5 bases, and the count of bases not matched to a germline gene is 9. As encoded in the germline V gene, CDR1 is SGHAT while CDR2 is FQNNGV. From cysteine to phenylalanine, the CDR3 is 15 amino acids long. CDR3 DNA is the only sequence kept; it has 45 bases, read in frame from the first base. The CDR3, completed at both ends by the reference TRBV11-2 and TRBJ2-3 genes, gives the full variable domain EAGVAQSPRYKIIEKRQSVAFWCNPISGHATLYWYQQILGQGPKLLIQFQNNGVVDDSQLPKDRFSAERLKGVDSTLKIQPAKLEDSAVYLCASSPRPGGGDTQYFGPGTRLTVL.